The 7 T cell receptor beta chains given below trace back to one sample, sequenced in a study of beta chain features in type 1 diabetes. The authors reverse transcribed all of the isolated RNA, so sequencing captured expressed TCRB transcripts. Method: immunoSEQ multiplex PCR; TCRdb's copy keeps in-frame clones and lacks some. The table lists a few hundred thousand clones, 9.6% of them singletons. Source material: naive CD4+ T cells from blood. These receptors came from a woman between 18 and 29 years old in good health.

This clone was detected only a few times. This chain links TRBV5-1 with TRBJ2-3; TRBD1 matches at 7 bases. Trimming cost V 1 base and J 0 bases; bases outside gene matches: 2. The length of the CDR3 is 15 residues. CDR1 SGHRS and CDR2 YFSETQ come from the germline V gene. The CDR3 sequence: CASSLMGQSTDTQYF. In DNA, the CDR3 is TGCGCCAGCAGCTTGATGGGACAGAGCACAGATACGCAGTATTTT.

This clone was recorded a few times. The chain carries TRBV5-1 and TRBJ2-5; D perhaps matches TRBD2 (6 bases). The CDR3 is made up of 15 amino acids. Germline values: CDR1 SGHRS, CDR2 YFSETQ. With 4 bases removed from V and 1 base from J, the gap between germline ends came to 14 bases. CDR3 nucleotide sequence: TGCGCCAGCAGCCAGGACCCTAGCGTCCAAGAGACCCAGTACTTC. This translates into CASSQDPSVQETQYF.

The chain recombines TRBV19 with TRBJ2-7; 9 bases map to TRBD1. The junction had 14 bases not matched to a gene; V was cut back by 4 bases and J by 7 bases. The CDR3 has 16 residues. Germline CDR1 reads LNHDA; CDR2 reads SQIVND (reference sequence). This CDR3 is CASSTGRDRAAGEQYF. The CDR3 DNA is TGTGCCAGTAGTACGGGGCGGGACAGGGCGGCGGGAGAGCAGTACTTC.

This clone was found a few times. The chain is built from TRBV15 and TRBJ2-7; maybe TRBD1 (5 bases). Trimming took off 1 base at V and 3 bases at J, with 10 bases between the two ends. The length of the CDR3 is 14 residues. Germline V gives CDR1 LNHNV, CDR2 YYDKDF (reference sequence). In DNA, the CDR3 is TGTGCCACCAGCAGAGGGACGACAGTCTACGAGCAGTACTTC. It translates to CATSRGTTVYEQYF.

This clone was detected a few times. The rearrangement joins TRBV7-2 to TRBJ1-1, with 7 positions matching TRBD1. The CDR3 sequence is 17 residues long. The J segment lost 11 bases and the V segment lost 1 base, leaving 19 bases of the junction unmatched. Germline lookup yields CDR1 SGHTA and CDR2 FQGNSA. The CDR3 loop is CASSLDTIVGSGGLAFF. CDR3 bases: TGTGCCAGCAGCTTAGATACGATAGTCGGATCAGGGGGATTGGCTTTCTTT.

The V call is TRBV9, the J call TRBJ2-7; 9 bases line up with TRBD1. Trimming took 3 bases from V and 9 from J; bases not matched to a gene: 10. Germline V gene sequence: CDR1 SGDLS, CDR2 YYNGEE. The CDR3 is 14 amino acids. CDR3 DNA sequence: TGTGCCAGCAGCGGCCCGGGACAGGGACGTGCGCAGTACTTC. Translated: CASSGPGQGRAQYF.

This clone has more than one count but fewer than ten. The chain joins TRBV10-3 to TRBJ1-4; D is perhaps TRBD1 (6 bases). V was trimmed by 6 bases and J by 7 bases, leaving 18 bases between them. The CDR3 is made up of 15 amino acids. Germline loops: CDR1 ENHRY, CDR2 SYGVKD. The CDR3, as DNA: TGTGCCATCAGAGGATCTACAGGGTTGACTGAAAAACTGTTTTTT. Residues: CAIRGSTGLTEKLFF.